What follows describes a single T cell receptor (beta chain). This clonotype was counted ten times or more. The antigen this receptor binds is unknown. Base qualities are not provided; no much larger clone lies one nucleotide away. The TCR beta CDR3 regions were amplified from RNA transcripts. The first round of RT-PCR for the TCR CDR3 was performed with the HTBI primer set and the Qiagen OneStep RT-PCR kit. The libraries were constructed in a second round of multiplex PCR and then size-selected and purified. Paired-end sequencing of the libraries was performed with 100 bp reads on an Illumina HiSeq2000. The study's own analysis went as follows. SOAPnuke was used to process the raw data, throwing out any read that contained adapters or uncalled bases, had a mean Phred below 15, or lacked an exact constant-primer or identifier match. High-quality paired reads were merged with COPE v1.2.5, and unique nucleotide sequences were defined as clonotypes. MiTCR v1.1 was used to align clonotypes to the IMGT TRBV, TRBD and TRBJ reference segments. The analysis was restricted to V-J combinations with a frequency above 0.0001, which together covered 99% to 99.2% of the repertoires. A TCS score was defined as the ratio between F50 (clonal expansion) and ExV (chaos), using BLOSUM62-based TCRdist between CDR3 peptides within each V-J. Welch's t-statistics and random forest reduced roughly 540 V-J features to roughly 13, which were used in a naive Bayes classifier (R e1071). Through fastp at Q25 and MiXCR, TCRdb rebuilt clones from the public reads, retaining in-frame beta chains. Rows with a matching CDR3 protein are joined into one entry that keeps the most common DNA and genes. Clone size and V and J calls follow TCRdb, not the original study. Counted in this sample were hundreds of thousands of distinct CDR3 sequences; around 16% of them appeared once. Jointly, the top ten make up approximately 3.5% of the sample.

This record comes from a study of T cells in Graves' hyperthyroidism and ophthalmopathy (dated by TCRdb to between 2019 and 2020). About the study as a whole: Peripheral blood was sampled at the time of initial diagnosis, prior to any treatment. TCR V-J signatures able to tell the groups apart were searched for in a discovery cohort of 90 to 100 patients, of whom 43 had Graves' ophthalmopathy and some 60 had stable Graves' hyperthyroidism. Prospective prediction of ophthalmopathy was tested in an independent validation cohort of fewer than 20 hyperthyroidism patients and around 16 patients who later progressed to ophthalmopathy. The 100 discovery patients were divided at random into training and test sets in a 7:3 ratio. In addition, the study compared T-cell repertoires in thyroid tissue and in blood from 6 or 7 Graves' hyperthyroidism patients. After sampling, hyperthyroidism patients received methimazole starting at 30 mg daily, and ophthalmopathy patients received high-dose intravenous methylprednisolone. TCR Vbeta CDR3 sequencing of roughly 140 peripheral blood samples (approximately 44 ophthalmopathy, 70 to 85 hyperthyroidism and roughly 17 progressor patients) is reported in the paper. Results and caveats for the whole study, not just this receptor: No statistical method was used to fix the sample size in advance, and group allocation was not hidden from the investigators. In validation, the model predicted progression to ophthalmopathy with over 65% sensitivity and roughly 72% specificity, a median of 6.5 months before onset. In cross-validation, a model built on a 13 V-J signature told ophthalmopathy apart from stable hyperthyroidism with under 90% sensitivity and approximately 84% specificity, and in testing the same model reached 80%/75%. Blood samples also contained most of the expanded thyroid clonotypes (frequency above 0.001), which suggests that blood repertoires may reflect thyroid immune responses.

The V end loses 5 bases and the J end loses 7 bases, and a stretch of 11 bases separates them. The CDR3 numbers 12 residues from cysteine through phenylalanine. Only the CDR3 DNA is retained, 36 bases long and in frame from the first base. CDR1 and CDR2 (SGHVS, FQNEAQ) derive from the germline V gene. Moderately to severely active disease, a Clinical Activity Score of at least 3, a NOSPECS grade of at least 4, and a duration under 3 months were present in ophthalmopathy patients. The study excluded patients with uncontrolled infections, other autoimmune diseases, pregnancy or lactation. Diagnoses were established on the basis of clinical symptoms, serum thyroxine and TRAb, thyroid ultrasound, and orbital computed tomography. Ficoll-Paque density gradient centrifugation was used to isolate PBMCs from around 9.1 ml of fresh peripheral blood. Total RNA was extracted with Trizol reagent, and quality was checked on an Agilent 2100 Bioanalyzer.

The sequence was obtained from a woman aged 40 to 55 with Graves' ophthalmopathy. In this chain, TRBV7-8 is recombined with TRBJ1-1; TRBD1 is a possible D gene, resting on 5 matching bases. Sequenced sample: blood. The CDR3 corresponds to CASSLDSLEAFF. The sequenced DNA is TGTGCCAGCAGCCTTGACAGCCTTGAAGCTTTCTTT.